This is a list of T cell receptor beta chains from one sample in a study of T cell changes during pregnancy in multiple sclerosis. The table came from immunoSEQ multiplex PCR; TCRdb's copy has only in-frame clones and leaves some out. The sample holds over 25,000 clones, more than 70% seen once. The sample was CD8+ T cells from peripheral blood mononuclear cells, taken in the second trimester of pregnancy. These receptors were taken from a female donor with multiple sclerosis, enrolled in a pregnancy study. CDR3s include the opening cysteine and the closing phenylalanine or tryptophan. A D gene is named only where the DNA matches it firmly. Expanded clones get a size class; other rows say once, few or many, or leave the size out.

NA	TRBJ2-5	once	TRBV7-3	CASSLTGGPETQYF	TGTGCCAGCAGCTTAACGGGGGGGCCCGAGACCCAGTACTTC
NA	TRBJ1-1	NA	TRBV9	CASSAGQVEAFF	TGTGCCAGCAGCGCCGGTCAGGTTGAAGCTTTCTTT
NA	TRBJ2-5	NA	TRBV11-2	CASSSPLGMWIETQYF	TGTGCCAGCAGCTCCCCACTAGGGATGTGGATTGAGACCCAGTACTTC
TRBD1	TRBJ2-7	NA	TRBV7-8	CASSLSPRQGFYEQYF	TGTGCCAGCAGCCTCAGTCCGAGACAGGGGTTCTACGAGCAGTACTTC
NA	TRBJ2-1	NA	TRBV7-2	CASSLVARNEQFF	TGTGCCAGCAGCTTGGTAGCAAGAAATGAGCAGTTCTTC
NA	TRBJ1-2	NA	TRBV4-1	CASSQGGSYTF	TGCGCCAGCAGCCAAGGGGGCAGCTACACCTTC
TRBD2	TRBJ2-1	NA	TRBV11-3	CASSPGGGEQFF	TGTGCCAGCAGCCCCGGGGGGGGCGAGCAGTTCTTC
TRBD2	TRBJ2-2	NA	TRBV18	CASSPPLELAKGTGELFF	TGTGCCAGCTCACCACCGTTGGAACTAGCGAAGGGCACCGGGGAGCTGTTTTTT
NA	TRBJ1-1	NA	TRBV2	CASSEGVWGGPEAFF	TGTGCCAGCAGTGAAGGTGTATGGGGAGGCCCTGAAGCTTTCTTT
TRBD1	TRBJ1-4	once	TRBV13	CASSLGGQGRTNEKLFF	TGTGCCAGCAGCTTAGGGGGACAGGGGAGGACTAATGAAAAACTGTTTTTT
NA	TRBJ2-7	NA	TRBV30	CAWGLRPYEQYF	TGTGCCTGGGGACTCCGGCCCTACGAGCAGTACTTC
NA	TRBJ1-2	NA	TRBV9	CASSVGGLDYGYTF	TGTGCCAGCAGCGTAGGGGGGCTCGACTATGGCTACACCTTC
NA	TRBJ2-5	NA	TRBV7-9	CASSTSLQETQYF	TGTGCCAGCAGCACAAGTTTACAAGAGACCCAGTACTTC
NA	TRBJ2-2	NA	TRBV19	CASMRQGGTGELFF	TGTGCCAGTATGAGGCAGGGTGGCACCGGGGAGCTGTTTTTT
TRBD1	TRBJ1-6	few	TRBV19	CASSVGQGANFPNSPLHF	TGTGCCAGTAGTGTGGGACAGGGGGCGAATTTTCCTAATTCACCCCTCCACTTT
TRBD1	TRBJ2-7	NA	TRBV28	CASSFSPGTGGTYEQYF	TGTGCCAGCAGTTTCTCACCCGGGACAGGGGGAACCTACGAGCAGTACTTC
NA	TRBJ2-7	NA	TRBV5-1	CASSPRGTRLGSAEQYF	TGCGCCAGCAGCCCGAGAGGGACCCGACTAGGGTCCGCCGAGCAGTACTTC
TRBD1	TRBJ2-7	NA	TRBV5-4	CASSQGTAYEQYF	TGTGCCAGCAGCCAAGGGACAGCCTACGAGCAGTACTTC
NA	TRBJ1-6	NA	TRBV7-2	CASSLGIARPPRSPLHF	TGTGCCAGCAGCTTAGGTATCGCCCGTCCCCCGCGGTCACCCCTCCACTTT
NA	TRBJ1-4	NA	TRBV9	CASSPRGVTNEKLFF	TGTGCCAGCAGCCCCCGGGGGGTGACTAATGAAAAACTGTTTTTT